This T cell receptor (beta chain) comes out of a study of spatial heterogeneity in lung cancer. Study details: Beta-chain sequences consistently outnumbered alpha-chain sequences in detection. Study-wide results and caveats: The study found that expanded intratumoral alpha and beta TCR counts tracked tumor mutation counts.

A single record per CDR3 protein comes from TCRdb applying MiXCR to the 5' RACE reads. The sample yields about 100,000 distinct CDR3 sequences, 3.5% to 5% seen once. This clonotype was seen ten or more times. Antigen unknown. The time point denotes: sample taken at primary tumor resection. The material was lung tumor tissue, obtained at surgery. The receptor's source is a male donor with early-stage non-small cell lung cancer.

The CDR3 is CASSQGVNPAEETQYF. CDR3 DNA: TGCGCCAGCAGCCAAGGGGTCAACCCCGCTGAGGAGACCCAGTACTTC. This chain joins TRBV4-1 and TRBJ2-5; no firm D call. The CDR3 covers 16 residues. Trimming took 1 base from V and 5 from J, leaving 17 bases between them. CDR1 is MGHRA and CDR2 is YSYEKL in the germline V gene.